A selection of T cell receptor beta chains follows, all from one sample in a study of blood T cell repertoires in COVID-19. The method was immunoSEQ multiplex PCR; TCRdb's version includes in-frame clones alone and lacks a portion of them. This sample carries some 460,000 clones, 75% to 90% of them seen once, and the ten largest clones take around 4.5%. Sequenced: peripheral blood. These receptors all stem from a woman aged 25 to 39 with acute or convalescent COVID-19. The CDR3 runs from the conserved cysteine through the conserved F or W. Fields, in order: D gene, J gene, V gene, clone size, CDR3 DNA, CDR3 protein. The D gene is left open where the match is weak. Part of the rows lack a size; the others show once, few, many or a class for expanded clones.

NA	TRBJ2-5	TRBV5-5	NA	TGTGCCAGCAGAGGAGGGGGCTCGGAGACCCAGTACTTC	CASRGGGSETQYF
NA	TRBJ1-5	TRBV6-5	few	TGTGCCAGCAGAACAGGGATGGGCAATCAGCCCCAGCATTTT	CASRTGMGNQPQHF
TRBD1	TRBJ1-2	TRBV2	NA	TGTGCCAGCAGCGCACAGGGGGCGGAAGGCTACACCTTC	CASSAQGAEGYTF
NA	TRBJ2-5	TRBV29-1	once	TGCAGCGTTGAGCGGGGTCGGGAGACCCAGTACTTC	CSVERGRETQYF
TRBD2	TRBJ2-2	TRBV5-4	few	TGTGCCAGCAGCGAGCGGGGGTACACCGGGGAGCTGTTTTTT	CASSERGYTGELFF
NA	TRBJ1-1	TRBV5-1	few	TGCGCCAGCAGCTTGACAGGGCTCAACACTGAAGCTTTCTTT	CASSLTGLNTEAFF
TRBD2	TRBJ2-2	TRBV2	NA	TGTGCCAGCAGTGAACGACTAGCGGGGGGGATGAACACCGGGGAGCTGTTTTTT	CASSERLAGGMNTGELFF
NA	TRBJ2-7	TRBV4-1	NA	TGCGCCAGCAGCCCGCGGACTACCTACGAGCAGTACTTC	CASSPRTTYEQYF
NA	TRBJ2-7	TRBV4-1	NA	TGCGCCAGCAGCCAAGACGGCGGGGTGCCCGAGCAGTACTTC	CASSQDGGVPEQYF
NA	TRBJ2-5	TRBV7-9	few	TGTGCCAGCAGCCATAAAGGGGCCGGGGAGACCCAGTACTTC	CASSHKGAGETQYF
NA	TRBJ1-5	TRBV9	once	TGTGCCAGCAGCGTCAAGGGAGATCAGCCCCAGCATTTT	CASSVKGDQPQHF
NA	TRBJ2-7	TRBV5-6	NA	TGTGCCAGCAGCTATTGGGAGGGGGGGTCCATCTCCTACGAGCAGTACTTC	CASSYWEGGSISYEQYF
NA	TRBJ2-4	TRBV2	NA	TGTGCCAGCAGTGAAGGGCAGGGACTAGCCAAAAACATTCAGTACTTC	CASSEGQGLAKNIQYF
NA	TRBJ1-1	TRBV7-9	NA	TGTGCCAGCAGCGCTTCAGGCGTAATGAACACTGAAGCTTTCTTT	CASSASGVMNTEAFF
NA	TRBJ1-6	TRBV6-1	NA	TGTGCCAGCAGTGAAAGGAGGGCGGGGTCCTGGAATTCACCCCTCCACTTT	CASSERRAGSWNSPLHF
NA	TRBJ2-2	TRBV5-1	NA	TGCGCCAGCAGCCCCCCGGGGGGACAACTGATGGGCGGGGAGCTGTTTTTT	CASSPPGGQLMGGELFF
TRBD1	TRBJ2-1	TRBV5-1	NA	TGCGCAACCACACCGGGACAGGCGAACAATGAGCAGTTCTTC	CATTPGQANNEQFF
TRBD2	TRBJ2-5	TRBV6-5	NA	TGTGCCAGCACGGCGGGGGACGAGACCCAGTACTTC	CASTAGDETQYF
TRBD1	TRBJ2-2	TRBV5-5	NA	TGTGCCAGCAGCGGGGGACAGGGGGACACCGGGGAGCTGTTTTTT	CASSGGQGDTGELFF
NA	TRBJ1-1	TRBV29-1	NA	TGCAGCGTTTATGTAGACACTGAAGCTTTCTTT	CSVYVDTEAFF
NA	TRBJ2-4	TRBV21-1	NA	TGTGCCAGCAGCCGGCGACTAGCGGGGGCCCGAAACATTCAGTACTTC	CASSRRLAGARNIQYF
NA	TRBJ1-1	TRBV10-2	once	TGCGCCAGCAGGGAGTTCTACACTGAAGCTTTCTTT	CASREFYTEAFF
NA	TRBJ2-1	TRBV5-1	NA	TGCGCCAGCAGCTTGAGGGACAAACTCACCGATGAGCAGTTCTTC	CASSLRDKLTDEQFF
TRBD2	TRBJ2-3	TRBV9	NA	TGTGCCAGCAGCGTACCTTCGACTAGCGGGGGGATGACTAGCACAGATACGCAGTATTTT	CASSVPSTSGGMTSTDTQYF
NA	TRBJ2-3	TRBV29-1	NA	TGCAGCGTTATCATAAGCGGTAGCACAGATACGCAGTATTTT	CSVIISGSTDTQYF
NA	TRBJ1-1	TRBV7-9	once	TGTGCCAGCAGCCGTGCGGACACTGAAGCTTTCTTT	CASSRADTEAFF
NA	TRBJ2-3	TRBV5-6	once	TGTGCCAGCAGCCGGAACAGGGAGCCTTCTAGCACAGATACGCAGTATTTT	CASSRNREPSSTDTQYF
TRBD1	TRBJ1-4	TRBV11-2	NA	TGTGCCAGCAGCTTGGGACAGAATAATGAAAAACTGTTTTTT	CASSLGQNNEKLFF
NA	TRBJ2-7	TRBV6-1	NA	TGTGCCAGCAGTGAACGGACAGGGACTAGCTCAACACGGGTCTACGAGCAGTACTTC	CASSERTGTSSTRVYEQYF
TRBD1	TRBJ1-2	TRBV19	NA	TGTGCCAGTAGTCCTCGGGACAGCCCTAACTATGGCTACACCTTC	CASSPRDSPNYGYTF
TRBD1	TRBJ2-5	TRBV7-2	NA	TGTGCCAGCAGCTTAGCGGGGACAGGGGGAGAGACCCAGTACTTC	CASSLAGTGGETQYF
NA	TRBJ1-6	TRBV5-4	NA	TGTGCCAGCAGCTCGACGGCGGGTGGTGAGTCACCCCTCCACTTT	CASSSTAGGESPLHF
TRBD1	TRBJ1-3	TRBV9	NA	TGTGCCAGCAGCCCCTCAGGGGACAGCTTCTCTGGAAACACCATATATTTT	CASSPSGDSFSGNTIYF
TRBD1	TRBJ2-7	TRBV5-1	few	TGCGCCAGCGAGCGTGGGACAGGATTTTACGAGCAGTACTTC	CASERGTGFYEQYF
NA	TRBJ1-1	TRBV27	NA	TGTGCCAGCAGTCTATTAGGGGGTTACACTGAAGCTTTCTTT	CASSLLGGYTEAFF
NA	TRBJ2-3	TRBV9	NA	TGTGCCAGCAGCGTATTAGCCAGCTCCCCAGATACGCAGTATTTT	CASSVLASSPDTQYF
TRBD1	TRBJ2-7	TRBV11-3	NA	TGTGCCAGCAGCCGGACCTCCGGGACAGGCAACTACGAGCAGTACTTC	CASSRTSGTGNYEQYF
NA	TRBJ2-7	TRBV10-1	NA	TGCGCCAGCAGTGACTTTTTGAGCTACGAGCAGTACTTC	CASSDFLSYEQYF
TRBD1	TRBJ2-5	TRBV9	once	TGTGCCAGCAGCACCCAAGGGACAGCACAAGAGACCCAGTACTTC	CASSTQGTAQETQYF
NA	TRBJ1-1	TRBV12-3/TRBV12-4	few	TGTGCCAGCATGCGGGACACTGAAGCTTTCTTT	CASMRDTEAFF
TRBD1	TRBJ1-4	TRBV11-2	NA	TGTGCCAGCAGCTTAAACCGGGACAGTGATGAAAAACTGTTTTTT	CASSLNRDSDEKLFF
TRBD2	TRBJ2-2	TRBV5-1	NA	TGCGCCAGCAGCCCGGGACTAGCGGGGGGCAGGGAGCTGTTTTTT	CASSPGLAGGRELFF
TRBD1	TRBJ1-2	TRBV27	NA	TGTGCCAGCAGTTTATCAGGACAGGGATTCACCTATGGCTACACCTTC	CASSLSGQGFTYGYTF
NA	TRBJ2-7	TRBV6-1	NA	TGTGCCAGCAGCTCCGCGGGGTTCTCCTACGAGCAGTACTTC	CASSSAGFSYEQYF
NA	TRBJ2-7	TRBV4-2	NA	TGTGCCAGCAGCCCAGAGGCGACAGTCTACGAGCAGTACTTC	CASSPEATVYEQYF
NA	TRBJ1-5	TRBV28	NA	TGTGCCAGCAGTTCTCCCAGGGCGCCTAGCAATCAGCCCCAGCATTTT	CASSSPRAPSNQPQHF
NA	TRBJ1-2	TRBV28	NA	TGTGCCAGCAGTTTTAGGGGGAACTATGGCTACACCTTC	CASSFRGNYGYTF
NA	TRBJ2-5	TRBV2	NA	TGTGCCAGCAGTGAAACCCTAAAAGAGACCCAGTACTTC	CASSETLKETQYF
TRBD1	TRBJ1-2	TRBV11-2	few	TGTGCCAGCAGCTTAGATTTAACGACAGGGGTCAAAAGCTATGGCTACACCTTC	CASSLDLTTGVKSYGYTF
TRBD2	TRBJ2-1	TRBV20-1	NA	TGCAGTGCTAGTGCGGGGGGGTTTTACAATGAGCAGTTCTTC	CSASAGGFYNEQFF
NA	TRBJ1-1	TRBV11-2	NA	TGTGCCAGCAGCTTAGATCGTCGGTTGAACACTGAAGCTTTCTTT	CASSLDRRLNTEAFF
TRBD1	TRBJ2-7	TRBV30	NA	TGTGCCTGGGACTCCGGGACAGATATCTACGAGCAGTACTTC	CAWDSGTDIYEQYF
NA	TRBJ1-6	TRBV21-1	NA	TGTGCCAGCAGGATATCCAAAGGGGGTAAAGGACAGTCAAATTCACCCCTCCACTTT	CASRISKGGKGQSNSPLHF
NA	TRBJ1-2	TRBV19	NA	TGTGCCAGTAGTAAAAAAGGGGACTATGGCTACACCTTC	CASSKKGDYGYTF
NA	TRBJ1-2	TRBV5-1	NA	TGCGCCAGCAGCTTAGAGGGTGCTACTAACTATGGCTACACCTTC	CASSLEGATNYGYTF
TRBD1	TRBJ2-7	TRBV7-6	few	TGTGCCAGCAGCTCTGGACAGGGGGTCCACTACGAGCAGTACTTC	CASSSGQGVHYEQYF
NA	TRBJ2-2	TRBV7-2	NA	TGTGCCAGCAGCTTAGACTTTAGTCTCGGGGAGCTGTTTTTT	CASSLDFSLGELFF